A single sample gave rise to the 18 T cell receptor beta chains below, sequenced in a study of beta chain bispecific antibodies for T cell cancers. Study-level points and caveats: The leukemia cells, rather than normal T cells, gave most of the targeted TRBV signal.

Antigens of these TCRs are unknown. T cells were expanded from blood mononuclear cells for 2 to 3 days with anti-CD3 OKT3 or CD3/CD28 beads. MiXCR was run by TCRdb on the 5' RACE reads, yielding one entry per CDR3 protein. The sample carries some 17,000 distinct CDR3 sequences, roughly 2.1% recorded once. Sequences were obtained from healthy donor T cells cultured with leukemia cells. The receptor source for this set is a human donor in good health. Some clones in this sample may be carry-over from other donors' samples.

This clonotype was found many times. J is TRBJ1-2 and V is TRBV12-3 or TRBV12-4, with 9 bases that match TRBD1. The junction had 15 bases not matched to a gene; V was cut back by 4 bases and J by 0 bases. The CDR3 extends over 19 amino acids. CDR3 sequence (DNA): TGTGCCAGCAGTTCTACTCCGGGACAGGGTATGGGTTCTAACTATGGCTACACCTTC. The encoded protein is CASSSTPGQGMGSNYGYTF.

This clonotype was picked up many times. The V and J genes are TRBV12-3 or TRBV12-4 and TRBJ2-1; possibly TRBD2 for D (6 bases). This CDR3 spans 15 amino acids. With 7 bases removed from V and 6 bases from J, the gap between germline ends came to 19 bases. The CDR3 DNA sequence: TGTGCCAGCACTCCGTGGGGTGGGAGGACCAATGAGCAGTTCTTC. This translates into CASTPWGGRTNEQFF.

There are many counts of this clonotype. V usage is TRBV2 and J usage is TRBJ2-3, with D uncertain. Germline lookup yields CDR1 SNHLY and CDR2 FYNNEI. Trimming removed 7 bases from V and 1 base from J, with 30 bases in between. The length of the CDR3 is 20 residues. The CDR3 nucleotides read TGTGCCAGCACGGGCCTTTTATCCGCTAAAGGACGGCCCGGCACAGATACGCAGTATTTT. It specifies CASTGLLSAKGRPGTDTQYF.

This clonotype appeared many times. This sequence joins TRBV30 and TRBJ1-1; the D gene is possibly TRBD1 (6 bases). V gave up 3 bases and J gave up 6 bases, with 14 bases separating them. This CDR3 region has 13 residues. CDR1 GTSNPN and CDR2 SVGIG come from the germline V gene (reference sequence). CDR3 nucleotide sequence: TGTGCCTGGAGGTCCCACCCAGGGGCTGAAGCTTTCTTT. Translated: CAWRSHPGAEAFF.

This clonotype has at least ten counts. V usage is TRBV7-9 and J usage is TRBJ2-3, with D uncertain. There are 10 residues in the CDR3. The germline CDR1 and CDR2 sequences are SEHNR and FQNEAQ (reference sequence). V lost 10 bases, J lost 4 bases, and 6 bases lay in between. The CDR3 sequence: CAMGSDTQYF. Here the CDR3 DNA reads TGTGCCATGGGGTCAGATACGCAGTATTTT.

This clonotype is labeled medium-sized. The chain joins TRBV5-1 to TRBJ2-5; possible D gene TRBD2, 5 bases. The CDR3 has 13 residues. Between the trimmed V and J ends, which lost 4 bases and 3 bases, there was a span of 10 bases. The germline V gene encodes CDR1 SGHRS and CDR2 YFSETQ. The CDR3 loop is CASSPPEEETQYF. Written as DNA, the CDR3 is TGCGCCAGCAGCCCGCCGGAGGAAGAGACCCAGTACTTC.

This clonotype came up many times. The V call is TRBV12-3 or TRBV12-4, the J call TRBJ2-2; D ambiguous. V was cut by 7 bases and J by 5 bases, with 17 bases left in between. The CDR3 covers 15 residues. The CDR3 nucleotides read TGTGCCAGCACTACGACTGGCGGCCAGACCGGGGAGCTGTTTTTT. Amino acid sequence: CASTTTGGQTGELFF.

This clonotype was seen a few times. This chain joins TRBV6-5 and TRBJ2-2; D gene ambiguous. The CDR3 has 12 residues. Trimming took off 2 bases at V and 5 bases at J, with 3 bases between the two ends. CDR1 MNHEY and CDR2 SVGAGI come from the germline V gene. The CDR3 coding sequence is TGTGCCAGCAGTTACAGTACCGGGGAGCTGTTTTTT. Translated, it gives CASSYSTGELFF.

This clonotype came up many times. The chain joins TRBV20-1 to TRBJ1-1; maybe TRBD1 (5 bases). The germline V gene has CDR1 DFQATT and CDR2 SNEGSKA (reference sequence). This CDR3 spans 13 amino acids. V gave up 6 bases and J gave up 1 base, with 12 bases separating them. CDR3 bases: TGCAGTGCCGCGGGGGGACCGAACACTGAAGCTTTCTTT. Translating gives CSAAGGPNTEAFF.

This clonotype was recorded at least ten times. This chain links TRBV6-5 with TRBJ2-2; 12 bases fit TRBD2. Germline CDR1 is MNHEY and CDR2 is SVGAGI. With 2 bases clipped from V and 7 bases from J, the junction kept 8 bases outside the gene matches. This CDR3 contains 17 residues. In DNA form, the CDR3 reads TGTGCCAGCAGTTACACTAGCGGGGGGAGTCACTTCGGGGAGCTGTTTTTT. It is translated as CASSYTSGGSHFGELFF.

This clonotype was recorded many times. The chain couples TRBV5-1 to TRBJ2-7; tentative D call: TRBD2 (6 bases). In germline, CDR1 is SGHRS, CDR2 YFSETQ. The CDR3 is made up of 13 amino acids. The V gene lost 4 bases and the J gene lost 2 bases, with 10 bases spanning the gap. The CDR3 region has the DNA TGCGCCAGCAGCCCCCGCGGGACCTACGAGCAGTACTTC. Protein: CASSPRGTYEQYF.

This clonotype is medium-sized. This chain connects TRBV14 to TRBJ1-3, with no clear D. V was clipped by 4 bases and J by 0 bases, with 13 bases between them. Germline CDR1 is SGHDN and CDR2 is FVKESK. The CDR3 is made up of 16 amino acids. The DNA of the CDR3 is TGTGCCAGCAGCCGGAGACGGTCGTCCTCTGGAAACACCATATATTTT. It yields the protein CASSRRRSSSGNTIYF.

This clonotype has at least ten counts. The chain uses TRBV11-2 and TRBJ2-3; the D gene could be TRBD1 or TRBD2 (5 bases each). The V and J ends lost 8 bases and 2 bases respectively, with 8 bases between them. The CDR3 contains 12 residues. Germline assignment: CDR1 SGHAT and CDR2 FQNNGV. In DNA, the CDR3 is TGTGCCAGCGGGGGTCTCACAGATACGCAGTATTTT. It encodes CASGGLTDTQYF.

In this sample, this clonotype turned up many times. This chain joins TRBV21-1 and TRBJ2-7; the table's TRBD1 call for D was not verified on the DNA. TRBV21-1 constitutes a pseudogene. The CDR3 consists of 14 residues. The CDR3 protein is CASSKGPSLYEQYF. In nucleotides, the CDR3 is TGTGCCAGCAGCAAAGGCCCGTCCCTCTACGAGCAGTACTTC.

Ten or more counts support this clonotype. The V call is TRBV2, the J call TRBJ1-2; a possible D gene is TRBD1 (5 bases). CDR1 is SNHLY and CDR2 is FYNNEI in the germline V gene. This CDR3 is built from 13 residues. V lost 4 bases to trimming and J lost 4 bases, with 10 bases between them. The CDR3 is CASSAGFFYGYTF. The CDR3 DNA is TGTGCCAGCAGTGCAGGGTTTTTCTATGGCTACACCTTC.

The table lists this clonotype with many counts. The rearrangement links TRBV27 to TRBJ1-1, with TRBD1 matching 7 bases. From germline, CDR1 is MNHEY and CDR2 SMNVEV (reference sequence). With V trimmed by 6 bases and J by 4 bases, 5 bases remained unmatched. This CDR3 spans 13 amino acids. The CDR3 region is CASSWTGPTEAFF. The CDR3 DNA is TGTGCCAGCAGCTGGACAGGACCCACTGAAGCTTTCTTT.

This clonotype has ten or more counts. The chain recombines TRBV7-3 with TRBJ2-5, with D perhaps TRBD1 (6 bases). V dropped 5 bases and J dropped 5 bases, with 12 bases sitting between them. CDR3 length equals 13 residues. Germline V gene sequence: CDR1 SGHTA, CDR2 FQGTGA. As DNA, the CDR3 is TGTGCCAGCAGCGGGACACCCCGGGAGACCCAGTACTTC. Translation: CASSGTPRETQYF.

This clonotype was seen repeatedly, ten times or more. The V gene is TRBV5-1, the J gene TRBJ1-1; D is unclear. V shed 0 bases and J shed 11 bases, with 8 bases lying between them. This CDR3 has 11 amino acids. Germline values: CDR1 SGHRS, CDR2 YFSETQ. This chain's CDR3 is CASSLGIEAFF. The CDR3 region has the DNA TGCGCCAGCAGCTTGGGAATTGAGGCTTTCTTT.